The next 26 T cell receptor beta chains were all read from a single sample in a study of blood T cell repertoires in COVID-19 (dated by TCRdb to about 2020). The library was obtained by the immunoSEQ multiplex PCR assay. The immuneACCESS repertoire file appears here via TCRdb, limited to in-frame rearrangements. These files lack a portion of the clones; in checked studies, under half of the deficit traces to unresolved V genes, and the cause of the others is not known. The sample yields a few hundred thousand clones; nearly 90% were counted once. 1.7% of the sample is in the top ten clones. The sequenced material came from PBMCs or T cells enriched from blood (not recorded which). These receptors were collected from a woman in her 30s who had recovered from COVID-19.

V and J are TRBV7-8 and TRBJ2-1; TRBD2 matches at 13 bases. CDR3 length: 16 amino acids. Losses at the gene ends were 5 bases for V and 6 bases for J; bases not matched to a gene: 7. Germline assignment: CDR1 SGHVS and CDR2 FQNEAQ. CDR3 DNA: TGTGCCAGCAGCCCTGGGCGGACTAGCGGGGGCAATGAGCAGTTCTTC. It specifies CASSPGRTSGGNEQFF.

The V and J genes are TRBV5-1 and TRBJ2-7, with 7 nucleotides matching TRBD2. The CDR3 contains 16 residues. Trimming cost V 0 bases and J 3 bases; bases outside gene matches: 9. Germline CDR1 reads SGHRS; CDR2 reads YFSETQ. The DNA of the CDR3 is TGCGCCAGCAGCTTGGCCGTGGCAGGCGGGGGCTACGAGCAGTACTTC. Encoded protein: CASSLAVAGGGYEQYF.

A remark on this clone: Since a much larger clone is just one base distant, this may be a read error. Other nucleotide sequences in the sample specify the same CDR3. The chain has TRBV6-4 and TRBJ1-1; D may be TRBD1 (6 bases). Trimming left V 6 bases short and J 0 bases short, with 8 bases between. Germline V lookup: CDR1 MRHNA, CDR2 SNTAGT. The CDR3 has 13 amino acids. CDR3 amino acids: CASSRTVNTEAFF. CDR3 sequence (DNA): TGTGCCAGCAGCCGGACAGTGAACACTGAAGCTTTCTTT.

The chain carries TRBV27 and TRBJ1-2, with D perhaps matching TRBD1 (5 bases). Germline V CDR1 and CDR2: MNHEY, SMNVEV (reference sequence). The CDR3 runs 13 residues. V was trimmed by 2 bases and J by 4 bases, leaving 8 bases between them. The CDR3, as DNA: TGTGCCAGCAGTTTAGCGGGGGGCTATGGCTACACCTTC. The encoded protein is CASSLAGGYGYTF.

The chain employs TRBV6-1 and TRBJ2-1; 8 nucleotides align to TRBD2. V shed 0 bases and J 9 bases; nucleotides not matched to a gene: 10. This CDR3 spans 16 amino acids. Germline CDR1 and CDR2: MNHNS and SASEGT. CDR3 DNA sequence: TGTGCCAGCAGTGAAGCGCCCCCAGGACTAGCAGGTGAGCAGTTCTTC. This sequence encodes CASSEAPPGLAGEQFF.

The V and J genes are TRBV18 and TRBJ1-2, with D unresolved. Germline assignment: CDR1 KGHSH and CDR2 LQKENI. The V end lost 1 base, the J end lost 8 bases, and 14 bases lay between the germline ends. The CDR3 runs 14 residues. DNA for the CDR3: TGTGCCAGCTCACCACGAGTCGGGGTTGAGGGCTACACCTTC. This sequence encodes CASSPRVGVEGYTF.

V usage is TRBV30 and J usage is TRBJ2-1; D not certain. This CDR3 comprises 14 residues. Trimming stripped 2 bases from V and 4 bases from J, with 12 bases between. In germline, CDR1 is GTSNPN, CDR2 SVGIG (reference sequence). DNA for the CDR3: TGTGCCTGGAGTCCACCGGAGTTTTACAATGAGCAGTTCTTC. Translation gives CAWSPPEFYNEQFF.

The chain is built from TRBV18 and TRBJ1-2; TRBD1 matches at 8 bases. There are 14 residues in the CDR3. The V and J ends lost 4 bases and 2 bases, in that order; junction bases with no gene match: 3. Germline assignment: CDR1 KGHSH and CDR2 LQKENI. This CDR3 is CASSRRTGNYGYTF. CDR3 DNA sequence: TGTGCCAGCTCACGAAGGACAGGGAACTATGGCTACACCTTC.

This clone has just a few counts. The J gene is TRBJ1-1, the V gene TRBV19; TRBD1 aligns across 7 bases. This CDR3 is 18 amino acids long. Losses at the gene ends were 4 bases for V and 2 bases for J; bases not matched to a gene: 16. Germline CDR1 LNHDA, CDR2 SQIVND (reference sequence). This CDR3 reads CASSTPSDRRVGNTEAFF. The CDR3, as DNA: TGTGCCAGTAGTACCCCCTCGGACAGGCGTGTCGGTAACACTGAAGCTTTCTTT.

This clone was picked up one time. This chain uses TRBV7-2 with TRBJ1-2; 12 nucleotides align to TRBD1. This CDR3 region has 15 residues. The V segment lost 1 base and the J segment 8 bases; nucleotides outside the gene matches: 5. Germline V lookup: CDR1 SGHTA, CDR2 FQGNSA. DNA for the CDR3: TGTGCCAGCAGCTTAGGGGGACAGGGGGCGCGGGGCTACACCTTC. It encodes CASSLGGQGARGYTF.

V is TRBV12-5 and J is TRBJ2-7; possibly TRBD1 for D (6 bases). There are 17 residues in the CDR3. V dropped 6 bases and J dropped 0 bases, with 21 bases sitting between them. Germline CDR1 reads LGHNT; CDR2 reads FRNRAP. The CDR3 spells CASGRIDRSKVSYEQYF. CDR3 sequence (DNA): TGTGCTAGTGGGAGGATAGACAGGTCGAAAGTCTCCTACGAGCAGTACTTC.

This clone occurred a few times. V gene TRBV14 combines with J gene TRBJ1-5; perhaps TRBD1 as D (5 bases). V was shortened by 2 bases and J by 1 base, with 12 bases between the two germline ends. The V gene's germline CDR1 is SGHDN and CDR2 FVKESK. The CDR3 consists of 16 residues. CDR3 coding DNA: TGTGCCAGCAGCCAAACGGGGGGTTTAAGCAATCAGCCCCAGCATTTT. Protein: CASSQTGGLSNQPQHF.

The chain recombines TRBV5-6 with TRBJ1-2, with TRBD1 matching 7 bases. V gave up 0 bases and J gave up 4 bases; unmatched junction bases: 9. There are 16 residues in the CDR3. Germline lookup yields CDR1 SGHDT and CDR2 YYEEEE. The CDR3 DNA is TGTGCCAGCAGCTTGGCGGGACAGCCCTTCCTCTATGGCTACACCTTC. Translation gives CASSLAGQPFLYGYTF.

V and J are TRBV2 and TRBJ1-1; perhaps TRBD1 as D (5 bases). The CDR3 consists of 15 residues. CDR1 and CDR2 from the germline V gene are SNHLY and FYNNEI. V shed 7 bases and J shed 0 bases, with 15 bases lying between them. The CDR3 region is CASTWAGPMNTEAFF. The DNA of the CDR3 is TGTGCCAGCACTTGGGCAGGGCCCATGAACACTGAAGCTTTCTTT.

The V call is TRBV7-2, the J call TRBJ2-4, with 9 bases aligning to TRBD2. CDR3 length equals 17 residues. V shed 2 bases, J shed 1 base, and the junction held 6 bases outside the gene matches. Germline CDR1 SGHTA, CDR2 FQGNSA. CDR3 in DNA: TGTGCCAGCAGCTTAAGTGGCGGGGGGGCCGCCAAAAACATTCAGTACTTC. Protein sequence: CASSLSGGGAAKNIQYF.

The chain combines TRBV19 with TRBJ2-5, with 9 bases identical to TRBD2. Germline V gives CDR1 LNHDA, CDR2 SQIVND (reference sequence). This CDR3 contains 16 residues. With V trimmed by 6 bases and J by 1 base, 9 bases remained unmatched. Here the CDR3 reads CASRKGSGGRQETQYF. DNA for the CDR3: TGTGCCAGTAGAAAAGGGAGCGGGGGGCGCCAAGAGACCCAGTACTTC.

The chain combines TRBV4-1 with TRBJ1-3; the match to TRBD1 covers 7 bases. The CDR3 is made up of 15 amino acids. The germline V gene has CDR1 MGHRA and CDR2 YSYEKL. J gave up 4 bases and V 2 bases, and 5 bases lay outside the gene matches. The CDR3 region is CASSQRQGGGNTIYF. The DNA for the CDR3 is TGCGCCAGCAGCCAAAGACAGGGAGGAGGAAACACCATATATTTT.

V is TRBV7-2 and J is TRBJ2-7; 10 bases align to TRBD2. The V gene end was trimmed by 6 bases and the J gene end by 0 bases; junction bases not matched to a gene: 5. This CDR3 has 15 residues. Germline V CDR1 and CDR2: SGHTA, FQGNSA. The CDR3 DNA reads TGTGCCAGCAGTACTAGCGGGGCAAGCTCCTACGAGCAGTACTTC. Amino acid sequence: CASSTSGASSYEQYF.

The chain combines TRBV6-4 with TRBJ1-6; D may be TRBD1 (5 bases). Germline lookup yields CDR1 MRHNA and CDR2 SNTAGT. There are 14 residues in the CDR3. The ends were cut back, 2 bases at V and 5 bases at J, with 7 bases in the middle. CDR3 sequence: CASSDGRDNSPLHF. CDR3 DNA sequence: TGTGCCAGCAGTGACGGCAGGGATAATTCACCCCTCCACTTT.

The chain has TRBV27 and TRBJ2-7; possible D gene TRBD1, 6 bases. The CDR3 covers 13 residues. V was shortened by 3 bases and J by 5 bases, with 11 bases between the two germline ends. Germline CDR1 reads MNHEY; CDR2 reads SMNVEV (reference sequence). The CDR3 here is CASSLRRQDEQYF. Here the CDR3 DNA reads TGTGCCAGCAGTTTGAGGAGACAGGACGAGCAGTACTTC.

A remark on this clone: Its ends do not fully match the called genes, so a read error is possible. This chain uses TRBV12-5 with TRBJ2-2, with D tentatively TRBD1 (8 bases). The CDR3 spans 16 residues. Per the germline V gene, CDR1 is LGHNT and CDR2 is FRNRAP. The CDR3 sequence: CASGLVLQGEGGVLFF. The DNA of the CDR3 is TGTGCTAGTGGTTTGGTCCTACAGGGGGAGGGTGGGGTGCTGTTTTTT.

The chain combines TRBV2 with TRBJ1-2; D possibly corresponds to TRBD1 (6 bases). CDR1 is SNHLY, CDR2 FYNNEI, per germline. CDR3 length: 13 amino acids. V was pared by 5 bases and J by 2 bases, with 9 bases between. CDR3 residues: CASSIQGNYGYTF. CDR3 bases: TGTGCCAGCAGTATACAGGGAAACTATGGCTACACCTTC. Supplemented by reference TRBV2 and TRBJ1-2, the full variable domain reads EPEVTQTPSHQVTQMGQEVILRCVPISNHLYFYWYRQILGQKVEFLVSFYNNEISEKSEIFDDQFSVERPDGSNFTLKIRSTKLEDSAMYFCASSIQGNYGYTFGSGTRLTVV.

The chain employs TRBV3-1 (or the pseudogene TRBV3-2) and TRBJ2-3, with 9 bases aligning to TRBD2. This CDR3 contains 18 residues. V shed 4 bases and J 2 bases; nucleotides not matched to a gene: 13. Germline V gene data show CDR1 as LGHDT and CDR2 as YNNKEL (reference sequence). CDR3 sequence (DNA): TGTGCCAGCAGCCCCCGTCCTCCTAGCGGGACCTTCACAGATACGCAGTATTTT. This gives the protein CASSPRPPSGTFTDTQYF.

The chain uses TRBV3-1 (or the pseudogene TRBV3-2) and TRBJ1-2; no reliable D call. This CDR3 is built from 17 residues. Germline CDR1 and CDR2: LGHDT and YNNKEL (reference sequence). With 0 bases removed from V and 0 bases from J, the gap between germline ends came to 14 bases. CDR3 sequence: CASSQDHTAPSNYGYTF. Here the CDR3 DNA reads TGTGCCAGCAGCCAAGATCACACAGCCCCCTCTAACTATGGCTACACCTTC.

V and J are TRBV11-3 and TRBJ2-1; tentatively, D is TRBD2 (5 bases). Germline V gives CDR1 SGHNT, CDR2 YENEEA. CDR3 length: 14 amino acids. The V and J ends lost 1 base and 2 bases respectively, with 6 bases between them. The CDR3 nucleotides read TGTGCCAGCAGCTTAGGCGGGCCCTACAATGAGCAGTTCTTC. Its protein is CASSLGGPYNEQFF.

This chain connects TRBV28 to TRBJ2-3, with no clear D. This CDR3 comprises 12 residues. Germline V gene sequence: CDR1 MDHEN, CDR2 SYDVKM. Trimming cost V 6 bases and J 4 bases, with 8 bases left between them. The CDR3 region has the DNA TGTGCCAGCAGCAGATACCCAGATACGCAGTATTTT. It is translated as CASSRYPDTQYF.